This T cell receptor beta chain was found in a study of spatial heterogeneity in lung cancer. After removal of 0 bases from V and 9 bases from J, the junction contained 11 bases not matched to a gene. The CDR3 has 16 residues. Germline assignment: CDR1 SGHRS and CDR2 YFSETQ. TCRdb used MiXCR to reprocess the 5' RACE reads, holding one entry per CDR3 protein. The table records some 30,000 distinct CDR3 sequences, roughly 5.4% of them present only once. This clonotype was counted at least ten times. Stated time point: blood at routine non-recurrence follow-up after resection. V is TRBV5-1 and J is TRBJ2-1, with TRBD1 identical over 8 bases. The TCR was taken from a female donor with early-stage non-small cell lung cancer. Sample: PBMCs, taken at follow-up. CDR3 DNA sequence: TGCGCCAGCAGCTTGGTAGGGGCAGGGGGCTTGGTTGAGCAGTTCTTC. This sequence encodes CASSLVGAGGLVEQFF.